These 4 T cell receptor beta chains share one sample of origin, sequenced in a study of patients and donors after allogeneic stem cell transplantation. TCRdb used MiXCR to reprocess the RT-PCR reads, holding one entry per CDR3 protein. Of more than 850,000 distinct CDR3 sequences in the sample, under 20% are singletons; the top ten hold 5% to 6.5%. Source material: blood, either unsorted or a sorted T cell fraction (not recorded which). Receptor source: a human donor who was either an allogeneic HSCT recipient or a stem cell or donor lymphocyte infusion donor (not recorded which). It is not recorded whose cells these are; they may come from a transplant donor.

The chain couples TRBV6-5 to TRBJ1-2; 7 nucleotides align to TRBD1. V dropped 0 bases and J dropped 2; count of bases not matched to a gene: 12. CDR3 size: 18 residues. Germline CDR1 is MNHEY and CDR2 is SVGAGI. CDR3 in DNA: TGTGCCAGCAGTTACTCGTGGGACAGTTTAGCCCCGAACTATGGCTACACCTTC. Protein sequence: CASSYSWDSLAPNYGYTF.

The chain joins TRBV24-1 to TRBJ2-5; 8 bases match TRBD1. Germline CDR1 and CDR2: KGHDR and SFDVKD. Trimming took 5 bases from V and 1 from J; bases not matched to a gene: 5. The CDR3 sequence is 15 residues long. The CDR3 is CATSGVDRGQETQYF. Written as DNA, the CDR3 is TGTGCCACCAGTGGCGTAGACAGGGGCCAAGAGACCCAGTACTTC.

V is TRBV4-2 and J is TRBJ2-3; TRBD2 is a possible D gene (6 bases). This CDR3 is 15 amino acids long. Trimming removed 1 base from V and 0 bases from J, with 8 bases in between. CDR1 and CDR2 (germline): LGHNA, YNFKEQ. CDR3: CASSQGGESTDTQYF. CDR3 DNA sequence: TGTGCCAGCAGCCAAGGGGGGGAGAGCACAGATACGCAGTATTTT.

This clonotype has a handful of counts. The chain employs TRBV7-3 and TRBJ2-7; 8 bases align to TRBD2. Germline lookup yields CDR1 SGHTA and CDR2 FQGTGA. This CDR3 has 15 residues. The trim removed 1 base at V and 3 bases at J, leaving 5 bases unmatched. CDR3 region: CASSLKVAGFYEQYF. In nucleotides, the CDR3 is TGTGCCAGCAGCTTAAAGGTAGCGGGGTTCTACGAGCAGTACTTC.